This is a list of T cell receptor beta chains from one sample in a study of cytomegalovirus exposure and HLA in healthy donors. Measured with immunoSEQ multiplex PCR; TCRdb has only the in-frame clones, and not every one. The table includes more than 150,000 clones, around four fifths detected once. Sequenced material: PBMCs. These receptors all stem from a woman in her twenties or thirties in good health and CMV-seronegative. CDR3s include the opening cysteine and the closing phenylalanine or tryptophan. D genes are given only for firm matches. The size field is filled for only some rows; it gives once, few, many or a size class.

V gene	clone size	J gene	D gene	CDR3 protein	CDR3 DNA
TRBV5-1	NA	TRBJ2-7	NA	CASSIGWRIYEQYF	TGCGCCAGCAGCATAGGCTGGCGGATCTACGAGCAGTACTTC
TRBV2	NA	TRBJ2-2	NA	CASRRDTGELFF	TGTGCCAGCAGACGCGACACCGGGGAGCTGTTTTTT
TRBV5-4	few	TRBJ2-7	NA	CASSPVRGRGYEQYF	TGTGCCAGCAGTCCCGTCCGGGGGAGAGGCTACGAGCAGTACTTC
TRBV6-5	few	TRBJ2-2	TRBD1	CASRWTGGTGELFF	TGTGCCAGCAGATGGACAGGGGGTACCGGGGAGCTGTTTTTT
TRBV5-6	once	TRBJ1-1	NA	CASSLKGAAEAFF	TGTGCCAGCAGCTTGAAAGGGGCGGCTGAAGCTTTCTTT
TRBV19	NA	TRBJ1-1	NA	CASRPDSMNTEAFF	TGTGCCAGTAGACCGGACAGCATGAACACTGAAGCTTTCTTT
TRBV19	few	TRBJ1-5	TRBD1	CASTPTGASSQPQHF	TGTGCCAGTACCCCGACAGGGGCGAGCAGTCAGCCCCAGCATTTT
TRBV7-9	NA	TRBJ2-3	NA	CASSILSRGTSQDTQYF	TGTGCCAGCAGCATTCTGTCGCGGGGGACATCACAGGATACGCAGTATTTT
TRBV2	NA	TRBJ2-7	NA	CASSGENSPYEQYF	TGTGCCAGCAGTGGGGAGAATAGCCCCTACGAGCAGTACTTC
TRBV2	NA	TRBJ2-7	NA	CASSVVSEQYF	TGTGCCAGCAGTGTTGTATCCGAGCAGTACTTC
TRBV7-8	NA	TRBJ2-1	TRBD1	CASSLGRGQGVEQFF	TGTGCCAGCAGCTTAGGGCGGGGACAGGGGGTTGAGCAGTTCTTC
TRBV9	NA	TRBJ1-6	TRBD1	CASSGRRTGAHNSPLHF	TGTGCCAGCAGCGGCCGGCGGACAGGGGCGCATAATTCACCCCTCCACTTT
TRBV5-1	NA	TRBJ2-1	TRBD2	CASSLVGVLAGNNEQFF	TGCGCCAGCAGCTTGGTGGGGGTTCTAGCGGGGAACAATGAGCAGTTCTTC
TRBV5-1	NA	TRBJ1-1	TRBD1	CASSLGQGMNTEAFF	TGCGCCAGCAGCTTGGGACAGGGTATGAACACTGAAGCTTTCTTT
TRBV18	few	TRBJ2-7	TRBD2	CASSRGGGVHEQYF	TGTGCCAGCTCACGGGGGGGAGGGGTCCACGAGCAGTACTTC
TRBV19	NA	TRBJ2-3	TRBD2	CASSLGLAGAGSFTDTQYF	TGTGCCAGTAGTTTGGGACTAGCGGGGGCGGGCTCTTTCACAGATACGCAGTATTTT
TRBV5-6	NA	TRBJ2-1	TRBD2	CASSLARERGAFRDEQFF	TGTGCCAGCAGCTTGGCCAGAGAGCGGGGGGCCTTTAGGGATGAGCAGTTCTTC
TRBV7-6	NA	TRBJ2-7	TRBD1	CASSWTGGNEQYF	TGTGCCAGCAGTTGGACAGGGGGCAACGAGCAGTACTTC
TRBV10-2	NA	TRBJ1-1	TRBD1	CASSDFRGITEAFF	TGCGCCAGCAGTGACTTCAGGGGGATCACTGAAGCTTTCTTT
TRBV2	NA	TRBJ1-6	TRBD1	CASTRDRVMNSPLHF	TGTGCCAGCACAAGGGACAGGGTCATGAATTCACCCCTCCACTTT
TRBV6-5	few	TRBJ1-1	NA	CASSYQGNWMNTEAFF	TGTGCCAGCAGTTACCAGGGAAATTGGATGAACACTGAAGCTTTCTTT
TRBV11-1	few	TRBJ2-7	TRBD1	CASSPGTGAYEQYF	TGTGCCAGCAGCCCCGGGACAGGGGCCTACGAGCAGTACTTC
TRBV5-8	NA	TRBJ1-2	NA	CASSLDRSNYGYTF	TGTGCCAGCAGCCTGGACAGATCTAACTATGGCTACACCTTC
TRBV5-1	few	TRBJ1-6	NA	CASSLAPGSPLHF	TGCGCCAGCAGCTTGGCCCCAGGGTCACCCCTCCACTTT
TRBV19	NA	TRBJ2-1	TRBD1	CASSLQGGGRRNEQFF	TGTGCCAGTAGTCTCCAAGGGGGCGGAAGGCGGAATGAGCAGTTCTTC
TRBV10-1	few	TRBJ2-6	TRBD1	CARKTGGVTGANVLTF	TGCGCCAGAAAGACAGGGGGCGTAACTGGGGCCAACGTCCTGACTTTC
TRBV18	NA	TRBJ1-1	NA	CASSPLQGSLDTEAFF	TGTGCCAGCTCACCCCTCCAGGGATCACTGGACACTGAAGCTTTCTTT
TRBV6-1	NA	TRBJ1-1	TRBD1	CASSGPAGTGNTEAFF	TGTGCCAGCAGTGGTCCGGCCGGGACAGGGAACACTGAAGCTTTCTTT
TRBV25-1	NA	TRBJ1-6	NA	CASSELGSNSPLHF	TGTGCCAGCAGTGAATTAGGGAGTAATTCACCCCTCCACTTT
TRBV7-3	NA	TRBJ2-5	NA	CASSLTGQPPQETQYF	TGTGCCAGCAGCTTAACGGGCCAACCACCTCAAGAGACCCAGTACTTC
TRBV6-1	NA	TRBJ2-5	NA	CASSEGAGRTQYF	TGTGCCAGCAGTGAAGGCGCAGGTAGGACCCAGTACTTC
TRBV19	NA	TRBJ2-7	TRBD2	CASSIAGGYEQYF	TGTGCCAGTAGCATAGCGGGGGGCTACGAGCAGTACTTC
TRBV18	NA	TRBJ1-5	TRBD1	CASSQNKGAEQPQHF	TGTGCCAGCTCACAAAATAAGGGGGCCGAACAGCCCCAGCATTTT
TRBV12-2	NA	TRBJ1-1	NA	CARGVTEAFF	TGTGCAAGGGGAGTCACTGAAGCTTTCTTT
TRBV11-2	NA	TRBJ2-7	NA	CASSLGGSYEQYF	TGTGCCAGCAGCTTGGGGGGTTCCTACGAGCAGTACTTC